This T cell receptor beta chain stems from a study of OX40 agonist ivuxolimab in advanced cancers. Study at large: Partial responses were observed in three patients, of whom one had hepatocellular carcinoma and two had cutaneous melanoma. Notes on the study in general: Average numbers of expanded clones were greater in CD8+ T cells than in CD4+. At doses 0.1 to 3.0 mg/kg, CD4+ and CD8+ clones expanded.

On this clone itself: What it binds is not known.

Some clones are missing from TCRdb's copy, which holds only in-frame ones; the method was immunoSEQ multiplex PCR. The sample comprises tens of thousands of clones, around 90% of which are singletons, and just under 0.35% rests with the top ten. CDR1 is SGHTA and CDR2 is FQGNSA in the germline V gene. Trimming took 4 bases from V and 8 from J; bases not matched to a gene: 4. The CDR3 runs 13 residues. This clonotype was sampled from an adult with an advanced solid tumor such as melanoma, head and neck, liver or kidney cancer. The sequences come from CD4+ or CD8+ T cells sorted from blood, collected in a trial of the OX40 agonist ivuxolimab. J is TRBJ2-3 and V is TRBV7-2; the match to TRBD2 covers 9 bases. The CDR3 reads CASSSDSGGTQYF. The DNA for the CDR3 is TGTGCCAGCAGCTCTGATAGCGGGGGTACGCAGTATTTT.